A few counts support the clone carrying this T cell receptor beta chain. Its specificity is not known. V was trimmed by 1 base and J by 8 bases, leaving 14 bases between them. Per the germline V gene, CDR1 is MNHNS and CDR2 is SASEGT. The CDR3 is 15 residues long. This record belongs to a study of identical twins. Study-wide points: Beta out-of-frame sequences displayed a weaker excess of sharing between twins.

TCRdb passed the 5' RACE reads through MiXCR, listing each CDR3 protein once. The data show fewer than 350,000 distinct CDR3 sequences, less than 9% seen once. These data were likewise used in another study, on yellow fever vaccine responses in identical twins.

The specimen was memory (CD45RO+) T cells sorted from blood. The TCR originated in a woman in her late teens or twenties in good health. The J gene is TRBJ1-4, the V gene TRBV6-1, with D perhaps TRBD1 (6 bases). This chain's CDR3 is CASSEGLTGKEKLFF. DNA of the CDR3: TGTGCCAGCAGTGAAGGACTCACAGGGAAGGAAAAACTGTTTTTT.